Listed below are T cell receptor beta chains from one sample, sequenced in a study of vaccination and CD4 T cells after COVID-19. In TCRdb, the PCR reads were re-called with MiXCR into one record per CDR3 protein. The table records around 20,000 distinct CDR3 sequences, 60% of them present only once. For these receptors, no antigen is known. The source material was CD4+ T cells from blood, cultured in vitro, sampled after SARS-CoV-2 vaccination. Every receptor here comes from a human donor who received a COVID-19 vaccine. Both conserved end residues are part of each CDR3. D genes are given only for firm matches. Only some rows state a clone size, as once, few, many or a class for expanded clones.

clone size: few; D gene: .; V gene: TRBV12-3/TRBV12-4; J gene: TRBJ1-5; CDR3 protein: CASSLESQPQHF; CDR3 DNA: TGTGCCAGCAGTTTAGAAAGTCAGCCCCAGCATTTT
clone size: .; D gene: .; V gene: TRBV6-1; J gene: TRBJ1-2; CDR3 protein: CASSDKTGGRSGYTF; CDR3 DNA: TGTGCCAGCAGTGATAAGACAGGAGGCAGAAGTGGCTACACCTTC
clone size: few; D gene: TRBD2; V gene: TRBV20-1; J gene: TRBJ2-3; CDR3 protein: CSASSDLAGGPDTQYF; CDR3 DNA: TGCAGTGCTAGCTCCGATTTAGCGGGGGGGCCAGATACGCAGTATTTT
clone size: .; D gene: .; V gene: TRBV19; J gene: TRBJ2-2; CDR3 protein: CASSYQVTGELFF; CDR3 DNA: TGTGCCAGTAGTTACCAGGTGACCGGGGAGCTGTTTTTT
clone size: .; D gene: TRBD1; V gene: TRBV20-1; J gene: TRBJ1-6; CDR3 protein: CSARSSGTGGNSPLHF; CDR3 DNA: TGCAGTGCTAGGTCGAGTGGGACAGGCGGAAATTCACCCCTCCACTTT
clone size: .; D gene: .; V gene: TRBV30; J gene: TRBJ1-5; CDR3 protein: CAWSWGREGNQPQHF; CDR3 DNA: TGTGCCTGGAGTTGGGGGCGAGAGGGCAATCAGCCCCAGCATTTT
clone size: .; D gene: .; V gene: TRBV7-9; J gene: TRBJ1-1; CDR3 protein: CASSSAQTSMNTEAFF; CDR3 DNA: TGTGCCAGCAGCTCCGCCCAGACTAGCATGAACACTGAAGCTTTCTTT
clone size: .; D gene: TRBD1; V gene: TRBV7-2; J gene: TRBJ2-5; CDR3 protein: CASSLEPGQVEQETQYF; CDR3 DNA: TGTGCCAGCAGCTTAGAGCCGGGACAGGTGGAACAAGAGACCCAGTACTTC
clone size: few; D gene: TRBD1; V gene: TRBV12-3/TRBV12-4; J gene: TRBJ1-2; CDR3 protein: CASSLSGTGDGYTF; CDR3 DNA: TGTGCCAGCAGTTTATCTGGGACAGGGGATGGCTACACCTTC
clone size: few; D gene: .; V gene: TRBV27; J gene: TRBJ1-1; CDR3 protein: CASSLTKNTEAFF; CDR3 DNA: TGTGCCAGCAGTCTAACCAAGAACACTGAAGCTTTCTTT
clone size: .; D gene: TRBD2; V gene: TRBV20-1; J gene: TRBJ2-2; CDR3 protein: CSASPRAGGIQTGELFF; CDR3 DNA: TGCAGTGCTAGCCCCCGAGCGGGGGGGATTCAAACCGGGGAGCTGTTTTTT
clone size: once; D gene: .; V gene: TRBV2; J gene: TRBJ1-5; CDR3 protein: CASSPDSNQPQHF; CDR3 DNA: TGTGCCAGCAGTCCGGATAGCAATCAGCCCCAGCATTTT
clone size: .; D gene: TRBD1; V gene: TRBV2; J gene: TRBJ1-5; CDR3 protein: CASRTFLPGGSNQPQHF; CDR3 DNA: TGTGCCAGCAGGACATTTCTTCCAGGGGGTAGCAATCAGCCCCAGCATTTT
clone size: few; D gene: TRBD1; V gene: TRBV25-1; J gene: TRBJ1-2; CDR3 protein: CASSDPGQGNFYGYTF; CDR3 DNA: TGTGCCAGCAGTGATCCTGGACAGGGGAATTTCTATGGCTACACCTTC
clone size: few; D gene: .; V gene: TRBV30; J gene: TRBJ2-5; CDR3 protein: CAWGTGQETQYF; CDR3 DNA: TGTGCCTGGGGGACGGGCCAAGAGACCCAGTACTTC
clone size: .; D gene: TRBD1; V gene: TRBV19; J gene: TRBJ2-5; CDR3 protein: CASSINEDRGTQYF; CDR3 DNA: TGTGCCAGTAGTATCAATGAGGACAGGGGAACCCAGTACTTC
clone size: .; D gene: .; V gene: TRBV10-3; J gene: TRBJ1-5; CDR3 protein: CAISGNRTYQPQHF; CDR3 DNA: TGTGCCATCAGTGGAAACAGGACCTATCAGCCCCAGCATTTT
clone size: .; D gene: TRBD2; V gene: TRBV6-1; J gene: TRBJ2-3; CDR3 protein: CASGLGTHTDTQYF; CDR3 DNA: TGTGCCAGCGGACTAGGGACTCACACAGATACGCAGTATTTT
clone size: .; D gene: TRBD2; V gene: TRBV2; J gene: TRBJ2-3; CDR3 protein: CASRALLAGVTDTQYF; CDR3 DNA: TGTGCCAGCAGGGCCCTCCTAGCGGGAGTTACAGATACGCAGTATTTT
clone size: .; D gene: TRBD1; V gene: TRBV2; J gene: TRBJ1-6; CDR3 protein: CASRPGQDSPLHF; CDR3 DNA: TGTGCCAGCCGGCCGGGACAGGATTCACCCCTCCACTTT
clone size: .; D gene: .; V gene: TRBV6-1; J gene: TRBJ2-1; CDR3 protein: CASSEDYLANEQFF; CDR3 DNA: TGTGCCAGCAGTGAAGATTACCTAGCAAACGAGCAGTTCTTC
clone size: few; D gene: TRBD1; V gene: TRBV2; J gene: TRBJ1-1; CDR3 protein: CASSVDRAEAFF; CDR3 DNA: TGTGCCAGCAGCGTGGACAGGGCTGAAGCTTTCTTT
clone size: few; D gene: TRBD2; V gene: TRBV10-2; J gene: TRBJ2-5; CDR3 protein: CASSALAGGQETQYF; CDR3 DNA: TGCGCCAGCAGTGCCCTAGCGGGGGGACAAGAGACCCAGTACTTC
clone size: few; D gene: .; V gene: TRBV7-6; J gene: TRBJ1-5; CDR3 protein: CASSHVGGPYHSNQPQHF; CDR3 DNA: TGTGCCAGCAGCCACGTCGGGGGCCCCTATCATAGCAATCAGCCCCAGCATTTT
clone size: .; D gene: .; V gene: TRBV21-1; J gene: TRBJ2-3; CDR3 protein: CASSNHDSTDTQYF; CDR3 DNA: TGTGCCAGCAGCAACCACGACAGCACAGATACGCAGTATTTT
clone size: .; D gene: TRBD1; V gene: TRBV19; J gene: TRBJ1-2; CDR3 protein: CASSTRQGSNSNGYTF; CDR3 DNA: TGTGCCAGTAGTACCCGACAGGGGTCTAATTCTAATGGCTACACCTTC
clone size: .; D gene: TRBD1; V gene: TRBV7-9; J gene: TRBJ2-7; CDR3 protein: CASSLGSGTGSYEQYF; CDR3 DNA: TGTGCCAGCAGCTTAGGGTCCGGGACAGGCAGCTACGAGCAGTACTTC
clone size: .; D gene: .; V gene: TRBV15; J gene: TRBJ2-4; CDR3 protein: CATSREYGENIQYF; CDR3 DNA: TGTGCCACCAGCAGAGAGTATGGGGAAAACATTCAGTACTTC
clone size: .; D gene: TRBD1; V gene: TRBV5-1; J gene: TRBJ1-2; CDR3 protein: CASSRTGTNYGYTF; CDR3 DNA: TGCGCCAGCAGCCGGACAGGGACTAACTATGGCTACACCTTC
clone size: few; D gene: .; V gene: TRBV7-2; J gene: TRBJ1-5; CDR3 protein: CASSLSYSEPQHF; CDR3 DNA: TGTGCCAGCAGCTTATCCTACTCTGAGCCCCAGCATTTT
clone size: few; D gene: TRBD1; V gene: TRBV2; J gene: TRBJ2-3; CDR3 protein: CASSGRTGGGTDTQYF; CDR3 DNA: TGTGCCAGCAGTGGCCGGACAGGGGGAGGCACAGATACGCAGTATTTT
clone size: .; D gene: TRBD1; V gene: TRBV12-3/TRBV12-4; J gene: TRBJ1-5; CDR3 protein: CASSLTGYSNQPQHF; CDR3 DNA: TGTGCCAGCAGTTTGACAGGGTATAGCAATCAGCCCCAGCATTTT
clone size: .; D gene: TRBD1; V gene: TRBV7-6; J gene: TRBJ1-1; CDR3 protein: CASSSNTGGGTEAFF; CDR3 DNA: TGTGCCAGCAGCTCAAACACAGGGGGTGGCACTGAAGCTTTCTTT